This is a list of T cell receptor beta chains from one sample in a study of cytomegalovirus exposure and HLA in healthy donors. Some clones are missing from TCRdb's copy, which holds only in-frame ones; the method was immunoSEQ multiplex PCR. The sample lists roughly 110,000 clones, more than 60% seen once, with roughly 3.4% in the top ten. Sequenced sample: PBMCs. Receptors were obtained from a man aged 55 to 70 in good health and CMV-seronegative. Both conserved end residues are trimmed from each CDR3. The D gene is left open where the match is weak.

V	D	CDR3
TRBV28	.	ASSLRTVGNTIY
TRBV28	.	ASSLTGGGLESGANVLT
TRBV7-9	TRBD1	ASSLGQGRSFPYEQY
TRBV4-1	TRBD1	ASSQDRGQGVNEQF
TRBV4-2	TRBD2	ASSQVFSGGADTQY
TRBV2	.	ASSEGNREGETQY
TRBV7-2	.	ASSFPANNSPLH
TRBV29-1	TRBD1	SGRTGAYGYT
TRBV4-1	.	ASSPKAGSSRGQF
TRBV4-3	TRBD1	ASSQEDRGGDTEAF
TRBV6-5	TRBD2	ASRVGGEETQY
TRBV5-5	.	ASSLVGRSTEAF
TRBV7-2	.	ASSLGAQSNIQY
TRBV10-3	.	AHSQESGANVLT
TRBV6-5	TRBD1	ASSETGSADTEAF
TRBV2	TRBD1	ASKQGSGNTIY
TRBV12-5	.	ASGPLGGTYNEQF
TRBV18	.	ASSLDREKSPLH
TRBV7-3	.	ASSSSPGSSYEQY
TRBV7-2	TRBD1	ASSFGTGPGYT
TRBV11-1	.	ASSSEGGGETQY
TRBV6-5	.	ASSYSSRGQF
TRBV29-1	.	SVPEADNQY
TRBV6-6	TRBD1	ASTDRVVYGYT
TRBV10-3	TRBD1	AISPDDRAGDTQY
TRBV6-5	.	ASTETSTRVRGYT
TRBV6-4	TRBD1	ASAPQGQGSSNEQF
TRBV28	TRBD1	ASSSLGTGDGYT
TRBV15	TRBD1	ATSRDKGISGQQQETQY
TRBV19	.	ASSGPGGGELF
TRBV4-2	TRBD2	ASSQASGGRTDTQY
TRBV30	.	AWSVGLSSGANVLT
TRBV6-5	TRBD1	ASSRGTAEAF
TRBV4-1	.	ASSQDHRNTDTQY
TRBV10-3	.	AISDREHTEAF
TRBV7-2	.	ASGSQGISPLH
TRBV11-2	.	ASSPPSAGVLNTEAF
TRBV5-1	TRBD2	ASSLRLAGAPRETQY
TRBV2	.	ASTPSLRGTSGANVLT
TRBV2	TRBD1	ASRYGQGGNYGYT
TRBV2	TRBD2	ASRLAGGGTYEQY
TRBV6-5	TRBD2	ASSYLGLAGYNEQF
TRBV25-1	.	ASSGHRGVVNEKLF